What follows is one T cell receptor beta chain and its context. Its antigen is not identified. V lost 4 bases to trimming and J lost 5 bases, with 10 bases between them. This CDR3 is built from 13 residues. CDR1 is MNHNS, CDR2 SASEGT, per germline. The protocol was immunoSEQ multiplex PCR, while the TCRdb copy is restricted to in-frame clones and leaves out a portion. The sample yields about 30,000 clones, 85% to 95% seen once. The data were obtained in a study of graft-versus-host responses after intestinal transplantation. Study-level background: Each patient got anti-thymocyte globulin induction, then tacrolimus and steroids for approximately 3 years.

Findings of the study overall: Individuals carrying graft-donor T cell macrochimerism showed high graft-versus-host to host-versus-graft clonal ratios in allografts. Early post-transplant HvG declines were associated with peak circulating GvH clone levels. GvH clones surfaced in recipient marrow, some emerging earlier in ileum or blood.

The chain carries TRBV6-1 and TRBJ2-3; D might be TRBD2 (5 bases). The input for sequencing was PBMCs, taken around 63 days after intestinal transplant. The TCR originated in a human patient who received an intestinal transplant, so some T cells may come from the graft donor. The CDR3 sequence: CASSGDAGDTQYF. The CDR3 bases are TGTGCCAGCAGTGGGGATGCGGGAGATACGCAGTATTTT.